A selection of T cell receptor beta chains follows, all from one sample in a study of blood T cell repertoires in COVID-19. The protocol was immunoSEQ multiplex PCR, while the TCRdb copy is restricted to in-frame clones and leaves out a portion. Among approximately 220,000 clones, 65% to 85% were seen once, and the ten largest hold approximately 6.6%. Sequenced sample: PBMCs or T cells enriched from blood (not recorded which). The receptors stem from a woman aged 40-49 years who had recovered from COVID-19. Both conserved end residues are part of each CDR3. The D gene is left open where the match is weak. Expanded clones get a size class; other rows say once, few or many, or leave the size out.

d_gene: TRBD1; v_gene: TRBV7-2; abundance: .; j_gene: TRBJ2-3; CDR3nt: TGTGCCAGCAGCTTCGACAGGGCAGATACGCAGTATTTT; CDR3aa: CASSFDRADTQYF
d_gene: .; v_gene: TRBV6-2/TRBV6-3; abundance: few; j_gene: TRBJ2-7; CDR3nt: TGTGCCAGCAGTTTACAGGGCTACGAGCAGTACTTC; CDR3aa: CASSLQGYEQYF
d_gene: .; v_gene: TRBV28; abundance: .; j_gene: TRBJ1-5; CDR3nt: TGTGCCAGCAGTTTACGGAGGGTCGTGCAGCCCCAGCATTTT; CDR3aa: CASSLRRVVQPQHF
d_gene: TRBD1; v_gene: TRBV3-1/TRBV3-2; abundance: .; j_gene: TRBJ2-7; CDR3nt: TGTGCCAGCAGCCTGACAGGGAAAACCTACGAGCAGTACTTC; CDR3aa: CASSLTGKTYEQYF
d_gene: .; v_gene: TRBV21-1; abundance: .; j_gene: TRBJ2-5; CDR3nt: TGTGCCAGCAGCATTGGACTAGCGGGAGGGCTCGGGGTGGAGACCCAGTACTTC; CDR3aa: CASSIGLAGGLGVETQYF
d_gene: TRBD1; v_gene: TRBV10-1; abundance: .; j_gene: TRBJ2-2; CDR3nt: TGCGCCAGCAGTGAACAGGACAGGGGGCTCGGGGAGCTGTTTTTT; CDR3aa: CASSEQDRGLGELFF
d_gene: TRBD2; v_gene: TRBV5-5; abundance: .; j_gene: TRBJ2-1; CDR3nt: TGTGCCAGCAGCTGGATCATAGGACTAGCGGGAGGCAGTTCCTACAATGAGCAGTTCTTC; CDR3aa: CASSWIIGLAGGSSYNEQFF
d_gene: .; v_gene: TRBV7-2; abundance: .; j_gene: TRBJ2-2; CDR3nt: TGTGCCAGCAGCTCCCCCCCCGGGACGAACACCGGGGAGCTGTTTTTT; CDR3aa: CASSSPPGTNTGELFF
d_gene: .; v_gene: TRBV6-5; abundance: .; j_gene: TRBJ1-2; CDR3nt: TGTGCCAGCAGTTACTCAAAGGCAGGGCTGAATGGCTACACCTTC; CDR3aa: CASSYSKAGLNGYTF
d_gene: .; v_gene: TRBV10-3; abundance: .; j_gene: TRBJ1-2; CDR3nt: TGTGCCATCAGTCCCGTGGGGGGGGGATCGAACTATGGCTACACCTTC; CDR3aa: CAISPVGGGSNYGYTF
d_gene: TRBD1; v_gene: TRBV7-8; abundance: .; j_gene: TRBJ2-5; CDR3nt: TGTGCCAGCAGCTTCCCAAAAGTAGAACGTGGGCAGGGGGCGACGGAGACCCAGTACTTC; CDR3aa: CASSFPKVERGQGATETQYF
d_gene: .; v_gene: TRBV5-6; abundance: .; j_gene: TRBJ2-2; CDR3nt: TGTGCCAGCAGCTTCGCTAGGGAGACCGGGGAGCTGTTTTTT; CDR3aa: CASSFARETGELFF
d_gene: TRBD1; v_gene: TRBV6-5; abundance: .; j_gene: TRBJ1-5; CDR3nt: TGTGCCAGCAGTTACTCGAGACAGGGAGGCAATCAGCCCCAGCATTTT; CDR3aa: CASSYSRQGGNQPQHF
d_gene: TRBD2; v_gene: TRBV11-2; abundance: .; j_gene: TRBJ2-1; CDR3nt: TGTGCCAGCAGCTTAGTACTAGCGGGAGAGGGAGGGGAGCAGTTCTTC; CDR3aa: CASSLVLAGEGGEQFF
d_gene: TRBD1; v_gene: TRBV7-6; abundance: few; j_gene: TRBJ1-2; CDR3nt: TGTGCCAGCAGCTCCGGACAGGGGCGGGGATATGGCTACACCTTC; CDR3aa: CASSSGQGRGYGYTF
d_gene: TRBD1; v_gene: TRBV14; abundance: few; j_gene: TRBJ1-4; CDR3nt: TGTGCCAGCAGCCATTATGGGACAGGAGATGAAAAACTGTTTTTT; CDR3aa: CASSHYGTGDEKLFF
d_gene: .; v_gene: TRBV9; abundance: .; j_gene: TRBJ2-2; CDR3nt: TGTGCCAGCAGCGGAGGAGCGAACACCGGGGAGCTGTTTTTT; CDR3aa: CASSGGANTGELFF
d_gene: .; v_gene: TRBV14; abundance: .; j_gene: TRBJ2-1; CDR3nt: TGTGCCAGCAGCCAAGAAGCGGTGGCTATGAGCTCCTACAATGAGCAGTTCTTC; CDR3aa: CASSQEAVAMSSYNEQFF
d_gene: .; v_gene: TRBV3-1/TRBV3-2; abundance: .; j_gene: TRBJ2-4; CDR3nt: TGTGCCAGCAGCCATCGCGGGACGGGGAAAAACATTCAGTACTTC; CDR3aa: CASSHRGTGKNIQYF
d_gene: TRBD1; v_gene: TRBV2; abundance: .; j_gene: TRBJ2-3; CDR3nt: TGTGCCAGCACCACCCCCCGGGACAGGAGATCTAGCACAGATACGCAGTATTTT; CDR3aa: CASTTPRDRRSSTDTQYF
d_gene: TRBD1; v_gene: TRBV5-1; abundance: .; j_gene: TRBJ2-7; CDR3nt: TGCGCCAGCAGCTACACCGGGACAGGGGCCTACGAGCAGTACTTC; CDR3aa: CASSYTGTGAYEQYF
d_gene: .; v_gene: TRBV5-4; abundance: .; j_gene: TRBJ2-1; CDR3nt: TGTGCCAGCAGCTTGGACTATTACAATGAGCAGTTCTTC; CDR3aa: CASSLDYYNEQFF
d_gene: TRBD2; v_gene: TRBV5-8; abundance: .; j_gene: TRBJ2-1; CDR3nt: TGTGCCAGCAGCATGCGGACTAGCGGCAATGAGCAGTTCTTC; CDR3aa: CASSMRTSGNEQFF
d_gene: .; v_gene: TRBV30; abundance: .; j_gene: TRBJ1-1; CDR3nt: TGTGCCTGGAGTGTACGGGGGGACACTGAAGCTTTCTTT; CDR3aa: CAWSVRGDTEAFF
d_gene: .; v_gene: TRBV28; abundance: .; j_gene: TRBJ1-2; CDR3nt: TGTGCCAGCAGTCCCAGGACTGGGGTCGGGGGTGGCTACACCTTC; CDR3aa: CASSPRTGVGGGYTF
d_gene: TRBD1; v_gene: TRBV3-1/TRBV3-2; abundance: .; j_gene: TRBJ2-7; CDR3nt: TGTGCCAGCAGCCAAGGAGACCGGACAGGGGGGTACGAGCAGTACTTC; CDR3aa: CASSQGDRTGGYEQYF
d_gene: .; v_gene: TRBV7-2; abundance: .; j_gene: TRBJ1-1; CDR3nt: TGTGCCAGCAGGTCTCATAGCCCCCTTTCCGGCACTGAAGCTTTCTTT; CDR3aa: CASRSHSPLSGTEAFF
d_gene: TRBD1; v_gene: TRBV5-8; abundance: .; j_gene: TRBJ2-2; CDR3nt: TGTGCCAGCAGCTCAGCCTCAACAGGGGAAACCGGGGAGCTGTTTTTT; CDR3aa: CASSSASTGETGELFF
d_gene: .; v_gene: TRBV5-1; abundance: .; j_gene: TRBJ1-2; CDR3nt: TGCGCCAGCTCCGACCGCGGCGGTTCTAACTATGGCTACACCTTC; CDR3aa: CASSDRGGSNYGYTF